What follows are 30 T cell receptor beta chains derived from one specimen sequenced in a study of cytomegalovirus exposure and HLA in healthy donors (dated by TCRdb to about 2017). Libraries were prepared through the immunoSEQ multiplex PCR assay. The multiplex PCR relied on a mix of 60 forward primers for TCR Vbeta segments and 13 reverse primers for TCR Jbeta segments. TCRdb carries this immuneACCESS record with in-frame sequences only. Its versions omit some clonotypes, under half of them owing to an unresolved V gene in the studies checked, with the rest unexplained. The sample profile shows about 110,000 clones; roughly 82% of them were found once. The ten largest clones capture about 1.5% of the sample. The sequenced sample was PBMCs. The receptors stem from a man aged 50 to 59 in good health and CMV-seronegative.

V is TRBV7-8 and J is TRBJ2-5; 7 positions match TRBD1. The CDR3 extends over 14 amino acids. Germline assignment: CDR1 SGHVS and CDR2 FQNEAQ. V lost 5 bases to trimming and J lost 1 base; unmatched junction nucleotides: 4. CDR3 sequence reads: CASSDRQGQETQYF. CDR3 DNA sequence: TGTGCCAGCAGCGATCGACAGGGCCAAGAGACCCAGTACTTC. Full variable domain (missing parts from reference TRBV7-8 and TRBJ2-5): GAGVSQSPRYKVAKRGQDVALRCDPISGHVSLFWYQQALGQGPEFLTYFQNEAQLDKSGLPSDRFFAERPEGSVSTLKIQRTQQEDSAVYLCASSDRQGQETQYFGPGTRLLVL.

J is TRBJ2-7 and V is TRBV10-3; a possible D gene is TRBD2 (5 bases). Germline V gene data show CDR1 as ENHRY and CDR2 as SYGVKD. The CDR3 runs 17 residues. V dropped 0 bases and J dropped 4 bases, with 19 bases sitting between them. Written as DNA, the CDR3 is TGTGCCATCAGTGAGTCGACTCCAGGTCTAGCCCCGTACGAGCAGTACTTC. Amino acid sequence: CAISESTPGLAPYEQYF.

This clone was seen only a few times. V gene TRBV6-5 combines with J gene TRBJ1-2; perhaps TRBD1 as D (5 bases). Germline CDR1 reads MNHEY; CDR2 reads SVGAGI. The CDR3 length is 12 residues. Trimming took off 8 bases at V and 2 bases at J, with 9 bases between the two ends. CDR3 residues: CASGGLNYGYTF. The CDR3 nucleotides read TGTGCCAGCGGGGGACTAAACTATGGCTACACCTTC.

The rearrangement uses TRBV5-4 and TRBJ2-3, with 8 nucleotides matching TRBD2. Germline-derived CDR1 and CDR2 are SGHNT and YYREEE (reference sequence). The ends lost 0 bases at V and 5 bases at J; junction bases unmatched: 8. The CDR3 runs 16 residues. As DNA, the CDR3 is TGTGCCAGCAGCTTGGGAGCCGGGGGGGCTGTAGATACGCAGTATTTT. It is translated as CASSLGAGGAVDTQYF. The complete variable domain, with remaining parts taken from reference TRBV5-4 and TRBJ2-3, reads ETGVTQSPTHLIKTRGQQVTLRCSSQSGHNTVSWYQQALGQGPQFIFQYYREEENGRGNFPPRFSGLQFPNYSSELNVNALELDDSALYLCASSLGAGGAVDTQYFGPGTRLTVL.

CDR3 sequence reads: CASSVERQGDSPLHF. The CDR3 DNA sequence: TGTGCCAGCAGCGTAGAAAGGCAGGGGGATTCACCCCTCCACTTT. The rearrangement links TRBV9 to TRBJ1-6; TRBD1 agrees at 7 bases. The CDR3 contains 15 residues. Losses at the gene ends were 0 bases for V and 8 bases for J; bases not matched to a gene: 5. The V gene's germline CDR1 is SGDLS and CDR2 YYNGEE.

The rearrangement links TRBV6-1 to TRBJ2-5; the D is unclear. V lost 6 bases to trimming and J lost 2 bases, with 10 bases between them. Germline CDR1 and CDR2: MNHNS and SASEGT. This CDR3 contains 13 residues. The CDR3, as DNA: TGTGCCAGCAGGGAGAATGGTCAAGAGACCCAGTACTTC. Protein product: CASRENGQETQYF.

The rearrangement joins TRBV6-1 to TRBJ2-5; the D is unclear. CDR1 MNHNS and CDR2 SASEGT come from the germline V gene. The length of the CDR3 is 13 residues. V dropped 5 bases and J dropped 2 bases, with 9 bases sitting between them. DNA for the CDR3: TGTGCCAGCAGTATTGGGCAACAAGAGACCCAGTACTTC. Translated, it gives CASSIGQQETQYF.

V is TRBV15 and J is TRBJ2-2, with TRBD1 identical over 10 bases. The CDR3 is made up of 17 amino acids. Germline V CDR1 and CDR2: LNHNV, YYDKDF (reference sequence). J lost 3 bases, V lost 5 bases, and 9 bases had no gene match. This CDR3 reads CATSFEPGQGYTGELFF. The CDR3 DNA follows: TGTGCCACCAGCTTCGAACCGGGACAGGGGTACACCGGGGAGCTGTTTTTT. Full variable domain (rest looked up from reference TRBV15 and TRBJ2-2): DAMVIQNPRYQVTQFGKPVTLSCSQTLNHNVMYWYQQKSSQAPKLLFHYYDKDFNNEADTPDNFQSRRPNTSFCFLDIRSPGLGDTAMYLCATSFEPGQGYTGELFFGEGSRLTVL.

CDR3 nucleotide sequence: TGCGCCAGCAGACTTTCAGGGGTGGACGGCTACACCTTC. It translates to CASRLSGVDGYTF. This chain connects TRBV5-1 to TRBJ1-2; D might be TRBD1 (6 bases). With 5 bases removed from V and 8 bases from J, the gap between germline ends came to 16 bases. The CDR3 length is 13 residues. The V gene's germline CDR1 is SGHRS and CDR2 YFSETQ.

The chain is built from TRBV18 and TRBJ1-1; 7 positions match TRBD1. CDR3 size: 17 residues. Germline trimming cut 3 bases from V and 2 bases from J; bases unmatched to any gene: 12. The germline V gene has CDR1 KGHSH and CDR2 LQKENI. The CDR3 nucleotides are TGTGCCAGCTCACCTCTTCTTTCACGACAGGGAAACACTGAAGCTTTCTTT. Residues: CASSPLLSRQGNTEAFF.

The CDR3 DNA reads as TGTGCCAGCAGCCGACAGGGTGGAAGCAATCAGCCCCAGCATTTT. Translated, it gives CASSRQGGSNQPQHF. The J gene is TRBJ1-5, the V gene TRBV7-6; 7 positions match TRBD1. The junction had 5 bases not matched to a gene; V was cut back by 5 bases and J by 1 base. The CDR3 is 15 amino acids. CDR1 is SGHVS, CDR2 FNYEAQ, per germline.

The chain employs TRBV5-4 and TRBJ2-1; 8 bases are a match to TRBD2. This CDR3 is 16 amino acids long. Per germline, CDR1 SGHNT and CDR2 YYREEE (reference sequence). The trim removed 4 bases at V and 0 bases at J, leaving 6 bases unmatched. The CDR3 is CASSRSGGPSYNEQFF. The CDR3 DNA sequence: TGTGCCAGCAGCCGGAGCGGGGGTCCCTCCTACAATGAGCAGTTCTTC.

This clone was observed a single time. The CDR3 DNA is TGTGCCAGCAGCCGACAGGGCTACGAGCAGTACTTC. This sequence encodes CASSRQGYEQYF. The chain joins TRBV7-6 to TRBJ2-7; 7 bases agree with TRBD1. This CDR3 spans 12 amino acids. V was pared by 5 bases and J by 3 bases, with 1 base of the junction left unmatched. Germline V gives CDR1 SGHVS, CDR2 FNYEAQ.

The genes are TRBV19 and TRBJ1-4; the D is unclear. In germline, CDR1 is LNHDA, CDR2 SQIVND (reference sequence). The V and J ends lost 0 bases and 13 bases respectively, with 9 bases between them. CDR3 length: 12 residues. DNA of the CDR3: TGTGCCAGTAGTATAGACGGAAACAGACTGTTTTTT. Translated: CASSIDGNRLFF.

J is TRBJ1-1 and V is TRBV6-5, with 7 bases lining up with TRBD1. The CDR3 is made up of 12 amino acids. V shed 8 bases, J shed 7 bases, and the junction held 7 bases outside the gene matches. The V gene's germline CDR1 is MNHEY and CDR2 SVGAGI. CDR3 nucleotides: TGTGCCAGCTGGACAGGCCGAGGTGAAGCTTTCTTT. Residues: CASWTGRGEAFF.

The rearrangement joins TRBV7-3 to TRBJ1-2; tentative D call: TRBD1 (6 bases). The V gene lost 4 bases and the J gene lost 6 bases, with 12 bases spanning the gap. CDR1 is SGHTA and CDR2 is FQGTGA in the germline V gene. The CDR3 consists of 13 residues. Here the CDR3 reads CASSSSYRDGYTF. CDR3 nucleotide sequence: TGTGCCAGCAGCTCCTCCTACAGGGATGGCTACACCTTC.

This clone occurred once. The chain employs TRBV11-2 and TRBJ1-1; D is ambiguous. Germline V lookup: CDR1 SGHAT, CDR2 FQNNGV. V was cut by 3 bases and J by 3 bases, with 11 bases left in between. The CDR3 contains 14 residues. The CDR3 loop reads CASSFGYGDTEAFF. In DNA form, the CDR3 reads TGTGCCAGCAGCTTCGGCTACGGGGACACTGAAGCTTTCTTT.

The V gene is TRBV9, the J gene TRBJ1-5; D gene uncertain. The CDR3 contains 16 residues. The V and J ends lost 3 bases and 0 bases respectively, with 13 bases between them. The germline CDR1 and CDR2 sequences are SGDLS and YYNGEE. The CDR3 sequence is CASSGGPRDSNQPQHF. The CDR3 DNA reads TGTGCCAGCAGCGGAGGCCCGCGGGATAGCAATCAGCCCCAGCATTTT. The whole variable domain, filled in from reference TRBV9 and TRBJ1-5, reads DSGVTQTPKHLITATGQRVTLRCSPRSGDLSVYWYQQSLDQGLQFLIQYYNGEERAKGNILERFSAQQFPDLHSELNLSSLELGDSALYFCASSGGPRDSNQPQHFGDGTRLSIL.

The chain couples TRBV7-9 to TRBJ1-2, with unresolved D. The germline V gene has CDR1 SEHNR and CDR2 FQNEAQ (reference sequence). The CDR3 contains 13 residues. V lost 0 bases and J 6 bases, leaving 8 bases between the germline ends. CDR3 amino acids: CASSLAGGDGYTF. CDR3 DNA sequence: TGTGCCAGCAGCTTAGCGGGCGGGGATGGCTACACCTTC.

The gene calls are TRBV6-1 and TRBJ2-7, with D possibly matching TRBD1 (6 bases). The germline CDR1 and CDR2 sequences are MNHNS and SASEGT. Trimming took off 5 bases at V and 2 bases at J, with 16 bases between the two ends. CDR3 size: 15 residues. The chain's CDR3 is CASSLTGLTTYEQYV. CDR3 DNA sequence: TGTGCCAGCAGTTTGACAGGTCTCACGACCTACGAGCAGTACGTC.

V is TRBV5-1 and J is TRBJ2-3, with D perhaps matching TRBD1 (6 bases). The germline gives CDR1 SGHRS, CDR2 YFSETQ. The V and J ends lost 1 base and 2 bases respectively, with 17 bases between them. The CDR3 is 17 amino acids. The CDR3 region has the DNA TGCGCCAGCAGCTTGACGACAGGACTCTTCGACACAGATACGCAGTATTTT. Encoded protein: CASSLTTGLFDTDTQYF.

The V gene is TRBV7-8, the J gene TRBJ1-2; 8 nucleotides align to TRBD1. V lost 5 bases and J lost 7; bases outside the gene matches: 6. The CDR3 extends over 13 amino acids. CDR1 and CDR2 from the germline V gene are SGHVS and FQNEAQ. The CDR3 protein is CASSTRGRGGYTF. The CDR3 DNA sequence: TGTGCCAGCAGCACCAGGGGGCGAGGTGGCTACACCTTC.

The CDR3 sequence: CASSAINDLLPLHF. As DNA, the CDR3 is TGTGCCAGCAGCGCAATAAACGACTTATTGCCCCTCCACTTT. The chain has TRBV7-2 and TRBJ1-6, with no clear D. Germline V gives CDR1 SGHTA, CDR2 FQGNSA. The CDR3 length is 14 residues. With 5 bases removed from V and 13 bases from J, the gap between germline ends came to 18 bases. Full variable domain (outside the CDR3, taken from reference TRBV7-2 and TRBJ1-6): GAGVSQSPSNKVTEKGKDVELRCDPISGHTALYWYRQSLGQGLEFLIYFQGNSAPDKSGLPSDRFSAERTGGSVSTLTIQRTQQEDSAVYLCASSAINDLLPLHFGNGTRLTVT.

This clone was counted a few times. The chain uses TRBV5-4 and TRBJ1-5, with D unclear. V shed 3 bases and J shed 7 bases, with 11 bases lying between them. The CDR3 length is 13 residues. Germline V gives CDR1 SGHNT, CDR2 YYREEE (reference sequence). CDR3 sequence (DNA): TGTGCCAGCAGCTGGGAGGCCGCCCAGCCCCAGCATTTT. Translated: CASSWEAAQPQHF.

This clone was detected a few times. The chain is built from TRBV9 and TRBJ2-2; TRBD2 matches at 13 bases. The V segment lost 0 bases and the J segment 1 base; nucleotides outside the gene matches: 3. The CDR3 has 18 amino acids. Germline V gene lookup returns CDR1 SGDLS and CDR2 YYNGEE. The chain's CDR3 is CASSVGGLAGRNTGELFF. CDR3 nucleotide sequence: TGTGCCAGCAGCGTAGGGGGACTAGCGGGGCGGAACACCGGGGAGCTGTTTTTT.

The rearrangement uses TRBV6-5 and TRBJ2-3; D gene ambiguous. V dropped 0 bases and J dropped 5 bases, with 12 bases sitting between them. CDR1 and CDR2 (germline): MNHEY, SVGAGI. The CDR3 has 15 amino acids. CDR3 sequence: CASSYSIILRDTQYF. The CDR3 bases are TGTGCCAGCAGTTACTCGATCATTCTTAGAGATACGCAGTATTTT.

DNA for the CDR3: TGTGCCAGCAGCTCCGGCTTGTTGGACAGGGGGCTAGGCTACACCTTC. This sequence encodes CASSSGLLDRGLGYTF. The rearrangement uses TRBV11-2 and TRBJ1-2, with 11 positions matching TRBD1. The CDR3 is 16 residues long. The ends lost 4 bases at V and 8 bases at J; junction bases unmatched: 12. Germline assignment: CDR1 SGHAT and CDR2 FQNNGV.

The chain links TRBV7-6 to TRBJ1-1, with 7 bases aligning to TRBD1. Germline V gene lookup returns CDR1 SGHVS and CDR2 FNYEAQ. V shed 5 bases, J shed 1 base, and the junction held 4 bases outside the gene matches. The CDR3 length is 14 residues. CDR3 loop: CASSQGVQNTEAFF. The DNA for the CDR3 is TGTGCCAGCAGCCAGGGGGTACAGAACACTGAAGCTTTCTTT.

This rearrangement joins TRBV7-2 to TRBJ2-1; 12 nucleotides agree with TRBD1. CDR3 size: 16 residues. CDR1 and CDR2 from the germline V gene are SGHTA and FQGNSA. J was trimmed by 7 bases and V by 5 bases; bases with no gene match: 9. The CDR3, as DNA: TGTGCCAGCAGCCCCAGGTGGGACAGGGGGCAAAATGAGCAGTTCTTC. Amino acid sequence: CASSPRWDRGQNEQFF.

The chain carries TRBV9 and TRBJ2-1; the D gene is possibly TRBD1 (6 bases). Germline-derived CDR1 and CDR2 are SGDLS and YYNGEE. V lost 0 bases, J lost 10 bases, and 11 bases lay in between. The CDR3 length is 13 residues. Here the CDR3 DNA reads TGTGCCAGCAGCGTAGAGACAGGCACCGAGCAGTTCTTC. Translated: CASSVETGTEQFF. The full variable domain, completed using reference TRBV9 and TRBJ2-1, is DSGVTQTPKHLITATGQRVTLRCSPRSGDLSVYWYQQSLDQGLQFLIQYYNGEERAKGNILERFSAQQFPDLHSELNLSSLELGDSALYFCASSVETGTEQFFGPGTRLTVL.